The next 26 T cell receptor beta chains were all read from a single sample in a study of Ad26.COV2.S vaccination and SARS-CoV-2 variants. Stated treatment: about 20 received Ad26.COV2.S at low or high dose, single or two shots; five or six received placebo; per-sample allocation not given. Sampling took place 63 days after the first vaccine or placebo injection. The data were produced by immunoSEQ multiplex PCR, yet TCRdb's version contains in-frame clones alone and is incomplete. Of some 500,000 clones in the sample, approximately 92% were seen once. The sample in question was peripheral blood, obtained in a trial of Ad26.COV2.S vaccine versus placebo. These receptors all stem from a person aged 18-65 years who received the Ad26.COV2.S COVID-19 vaccine or a placebo.

Concerning this clone: One junction end does not reproduce the germline sequence, and a read error may be involved. The chain has TRBV7-3 and TRBJ1-1, with a possible D match to TRBD1 (6 bases). Germline V gives CDR1 SGHTA, CDR2 FQGTGA. The CDR3 has 13 residues. The CDR3 region has the DNA TGTGCCAGCAGTTTAACAGGGACCACTGAAGCTTTCTTT. It specifies CASSLTGTTEAFF.

The chain recombines TRBV4-1 with TRBJ2-3; no firm D call. V was clipped by 5 bases and J by 2 bases, with 14 bases between them. Germline V gene sequence: CDR1 MGHRA, CDR2 YSYEKL. The CDR3 is made up of 15 amino acids. The CDR3 DNA follows: TGCGCCAGCAGCAACGAGTTACGAAACACAGATACGCAGTATTTT. This translates into CASSNELRNTDTQYF.

V is TRBV6-1 and J is TRBJ1-1; TRBD1 aligns across 9 bases. This CDR3 comprises 17 residues. V trimming: 4 bases; J trimming: 5 bases; junction bases outside the gene matches: 14. Germline lookup yields CDR1 MNHNS and CDR2 SASEGT. The CDR3 region is CASSAHATGTGITEAFF. The CDR3 bases are TGTGCCAGCAGTGCCCACGCGACCGGGACAGGGATTACTGAAGCTTTCTTT.

V usage is TRBV6-1 and J usage is TRBJ2-7; D gene unclear. This CDR3 spans 16 amino acids. V was shortened by 4 bases and J by 0 bases, with 16 bases between the two germline ends. Germline assignment: CDR1 MNHNS and CDR2 SASEGT. The CDR3 DNA is TGTGCCAGCAGTGGAGGACCCGCCGGGCACTCCTACGAGCAGTACTTC. Amino acid sequence: CASSGGPAGHSYEQYF.

The chain couples TRBV7-2 to TRBJ1-2; no firm D call. The germline V and J ends were trimmed by 1 base and 6 bases, with 12 bases remaining between them. This CDR3 contains 14 residues. The germline CDR1 and CDR2 sequences are SGHTA and FQGNSA. The CDR3 DNA sequence: TGTGCCAGCAGCTTAGGGTCACATCTCAATGGCTACACCTTC. Protein product: CASSLGSHLNGYTF.

This chain links TRBV5-1 with TRBJ1-2; a weak D match, TRBD1 (6 bases). The CDR3 sequence is 12 residues long. Trimming took 0 bases from V and 10 from J, leaving 10 bases between them. CDR1 and CDR2 (germline): SGHRS, YFSETQ. This CDR3 reads CASSLDGGTYTF. For the CDR3, the DNA is TGCGCCAGCAGCTTGGATGGGGGCACCTACACCTTC.

In DNA, the CDR3 is TGTGCCATCAGTGACAGGGGAGGGATGAACACTGAAGCTTTCTTT. This gives the protein CAISDRGGMNTEAFF. The V and J genes are TRBV10-3 and TRBJ1-1; possible D gene TRBD1, 6 bases. The V gene lost 3 bases and the J gene lost 0 bases, with 11 bases spanning the gap. This CDR3 spans 15 amino acids. Germline assignment: CDR1 ENHRY and CDR2 SYGVKD.

The chain links TRBV7-9 to TRBJ2-3; D is unresolved. This CDR3 is built from 15 residues. Germline CDR1 SEHNR, CDR2 FQNEAQ (reference sequence). V dropped 4 bases and J dropped 2 bases, with 13 bases sitting between them. CDR3 protein: CASSYREPPTDTQYF. The CDR3 nucleotides are TGTGCCAGCAGCTATAGGGAACCCCCCACAGATACGCAGTATTTT.

The chain carries TRBV13 and TRBJ2-2; D is perhaps TRBD1 or TRBD2 (5 bases each). This CDR3 contains 12 residues. V was clipped by 5 bases and J by 6 bases, with 7 bases between them. Germline V gene sequence: CDR1 PRHDT, CDR2 FYEKMQ (reference sequence). CDR3 amino acids: CASSPGPGELFF. CDR3 coding DNA: TGTGCCAGCAGCCCGGGGCCCGGGGAGCTGTTTTTT. Together with reference TRBV13 and TRBJ2-2, the CDR3 gives the full variable domain: AAGVIQSPRHLIKEKRETATLKCYPIPRHDTVYWYQQGPGQDPQFLISFYEKMQSDKGSIPDRFSAQQFSDYHSELNMSSLELGDSALYFCASSPGPGELFFGEGSRLTVL.

J is TRBJ1-1 and V is TRBV3-1 (or the pseudogene TRBV3-2), with D unclear. Germline loops: CDR1 LGHDT, CDR2 YNNKEL (reference sequence). V lost 0 bases, J lost 8 bases, and 7 bases lay in between. CDR3 length equals 12 residues. CDR3 in DNA: TGTGCCAGCAGCCAAGATTCAAGAGAAGCTTTCTTT. Its translation is CASSQDSREAFF.

This sequence joins TRBV13 and TRBJ2-6, with 7 positions matching TRBD1. This CDR3 spans 17 amino acids. Germline values: CDR1 PRHDT, CDR2 FYEKMQ (reference sequence). V lost 5 bases and J lost 6; bases outside the gene matches: 13. The CDR3 spells CASSRRTDRVEANVLTF. The CDR3 DNA reads TGTGCCAGCAGCCGTCGGACCGACAGGGTTGAGGCCAACGTCCTGACTTTC. The full variable domain, completed using reference TRBV13 and TRBJ2-6, is AAGVIQSPRHLIKEKRETATLKCYPIPRHDTVYWYQQGPGQDPQFLISFYEKMQSDKGSIPDRFSAQQFSDYHSELNMSSLELGDSALYFCASSRRTDRVEANVLTFGAGSRLTVL.

The chain has TRBV6-6 and TRBJ2-1, with 9 bases aligning to TRBD2. Germline values: CDR1 MNHNY, CDR2 SVGAGI (reference sequence). The CDR3 has 14 residues. The junction had 2 bases not matched to a gene; V was cut back by 5 bases and J by 3 bases. CDR3 in amino acids: CASSSGRFYNEQFF. The CDR3 region has the DNA TGTGCCAGCAGTAGCGGGAGGTTCTACAATGAGCAGTTCTTC.

V gene TRBV2 combines with J gene TRBJ2-1; possible D gene TRBD2, 5 bases. The CDR3 is made up of 11 amino acids. The V end was cut by 11 bases, the J end by 14 bases, with 19 bases between. Per germline, CDR1 SNHLY and CDR2 FYNNEI. Written as DNA, the CDR3 is TGTGCCCGGGGAGATAGGAACGCGGAGTTCTTC. Encoded protein: CARGDRNAEFF.

This clone was detected once. V gene TRBV5-1 combines with J gene TRBJ2-3, with 12 bases matching TRBD2. The CDR3 totals 18 residues. Trimming at V came to 0 bases and at J to 1 base, leaving 6 bases not matched to a gene. CDR1 and CDR2 from the germline V gene are SGHRS and YFSETQ. The DNA of the CDR3 is TGCGCCAGCAGCTTGGTCCCCTGGACTAGCGGGGGCACAGATACGCAGTATTTT. Its translation is CASSLVPWTSGGTDTQYF.

The chain recombines TRBV15 with TRBJ2-1; TRBD2 matches 8 bases. This CDR3 is 15 amino acids long. Germline loops: CDR1 LNHNV, CDR2 YYDKDF (reference sequence). J lost 6 bases, V lost 4 bases, and 8 bases had no gene match. The CDR3 DNA follows: TGTGCCACCAGCATATCGGGACTAGTAATCAATGAGCAGTTCTTC. It is translated as CATSISGLVINEQFF. Combining the CDR3 with reference TRBV15 and TRBJ2-1 gives the whole variable domain DAMVIQNPRYQVTQFGKPVTLSCSQTLNHNVMYWYQQKSSQAPKLLFHYYDKDFNNEADTPDNFQSRRPNTSFCFLDIRSPGLGDTAMYLCATSISGLVINEQFFGPGTRLTVL.

The chain carries TRBV15 and TRBJ2-7; TRBD2 matches 11 bases. After removal of 4 bases from V and 3 bases from J, the junction contained 5 bases not matched to a gene. The CDR3 is 15 residues long. CDR1 is LNHNV, CDR2 YYDKDF, per germline (reference sequence). The CDR3 spells CATSTGLAGIYEQYV. The DNA for the CDR3 is TGTGCCACCAGCACAGGACTAGCGGGCATCTACGAGCAGTACGTC.

CDR3 protein: CASSYAEGQLQAFF. The DNA of the CDR3 is TGTGCCAGCAGCTATGCTGAAGGGCAGCTTCAAGCTTTCTTT. The chain couples TRBV7-9 to TRBJ1-1; the D is unclear. Deletions cut 4 bases from V and 9 bases from J, with 18 bases between. CDR1 and CDR2 from the germline V gene are SEHNR and FQNEAQ (reference sequence). The CDR3 has 14 residues. Together with reference TRBV7-9 and TRBJ1-1, the CDR3 gives the full variable domain: DTGVSQNPRHKITKRGQNVTFRCDPISEHNRLYWYRQTLGQGPEFLTYFQNEAQLEKSRLLSDRFSAERPKGSFSTLEIQRTEQGDSAMYLCASSYAEGQLQAFFGQGTRLTVV.

CDR3 bases: TGTGCCAGCAACCCCCGGGGGGTAACTAATGAAAAACTGTTTTTT. This sequence encodes CASNPRGVTNEKLFF. V and J are TRBV9 and TRBJ1-4, with D perhaps TRBD1 (5 bases). V was clipped by 6 bases and J by 1 base, with 13 bases between them. CDR1 and CDR2 (germline): SGDLS, YYNGEE. The CDR3 loop spans 15 amino acids.

This chain links TRBV7-9 with TRBJ1-2; possibly TRBD1 for D (6 bases). This CDR3 has 18 amino acids. The V end lost 5 bases, the J end lost 5 bases, and 27 bases lay between the germline ends. Per the germline V gene, CDR1 is SEHNR and CDR2 is FQNEAQ (reference sequence). The CDR3 bases are TGTGCCAGCAGCCCCAGCTCGAGTCACAGGGTCACAACGTATGGCTACACCTTC. As protein: CASSPSSSHRVTTYGYTF.

The chain joins TRBV2 to TRBJ1-2; a possible D gene is TRBD1 (6 bases). The CDR3 has 14 residues. Trimming took 8 bases from V and 4 from J, leaving 17 bases between them. Germline-derived CDR1 and CDR2 are SNHLY and FYNNEI. In DNA, the CDR3 is TGTGCCAGCGGAGGAGGGGGGCCAATCTATGGCTACACCTTC. Its translation: CASGGGGPIYGYTF.

Only a few counts were recorded for this clone. The chain has TRBV20-1 and TRBJ1-5; 11 nucleotides align to TRBD1. The germline V gene encodes CDR1 DFQATT and CDR2 SNEGSKA (reference sequence). The CDR3 spans 16 residues. V gave up 3 bases and J gave up 5 bases; unmatched junction bases: 9. CDR3 sequence: CSASSRDRGLHQPQHF. The CDR3 nucleotides read TGCAGTGCTAGTTCTCGGGACAGGGGGTTACATCAGCCCCAGCATTTT.

This chain uses TRBV7-3 with TRBJ1-1; D possibly corresponds to TRBD1 (5 bases). The V gene lost 5 bases and the J gene lost 3 bases, with 13 bases spanning the gap. There are 14 residues in the CDR3. Germline V gives CDR1 SGHTA, CDR2 FQGTGA. DNA of the CDR3: TGTGCCAGCAGCGCAACCGGGACGGACACTGAAGCTTTCTTT. It is translated as CASSATGTDTEAFF.

This sequence joins TRBV30 and TRBJ2-1, with unresolved D. Germline V gene lookup returns CDR1 GTSNPN and CDR2 SVGIG (reference sequence). Trimming took 3 bases from V and 13 from J, leaving 13 bases between them. There are 11 residues in the CDR3. The CDR3 is CAWSASFRQFF. The CDR3 nucleotides read TGTGCCTGGAGCGCTTCCTTTCGTCAGTTCTTC.

The V call is TRBV3-1 (or the pseudogene TRBV3-2), the J call TRBJ1-5; D remains ambiguous. Germline CDR1 is LGHDT and CDR2 is YNNKEL (reference sequence). V was trimmed by 1 base and J by 0 bases, leaving 4 bases between them. This CDR3 contains 14 residues. The CDR3 spells CASSQGFSNQPQHF. As DNA, the CDR3 is TGTGCCAGCAGCCAAGGATTTAGCAATCAGCCCCAGCATTTT.

The gene calls are TRBV9 and TRBJ2-5; D possibly uses TRBD1 or TRBD2 (5 bases each). The CDR3 is 13 amino acids. The germline gives CDR1 SGDLS, CDR2 YYNGEE. V dropped 1 base and J dropped 4 bases, with 8 bases sitting between them. The CDR3, as DNA: TGTGCCAGCAGCGTACAGGGAGTAGAGACCCAGTACTTC. Its protein is CASSVQGVETQYF.

The table lists this clone with a count of one. This chain links TRBV10-2 with TRBJ2-1; TRBD2 aligns across 7 bases. The trim removed 2 bases at V and 7 bases at J, leaving 5 bases unmatched. The CDR3 extends over 14 amino acids. Germline lookup yields CDR1 WSHSY and CDR2 SAAADI. Here the CDR3 DNA reads TGCGCCAGCAGTGAGGGACTAGGTCGGAATGAGCAGTTCTTC. Translated: CASSEGLGRNEQFF.